These 29 T cell receptor beta chains were all obtained from the same sample, sequenced in a study of blood T cell repertoires in COVID-19. Sequencing was performed with immunoSEQ multiplex PCR; in TCRdb, only in-frame clones are kept and a portion is missing. Here the sample spans 290,000 or so clones, around 90% being singletons. The sequenced sample consisted of peripheral blood. Every receptor here comes from a man between 18 and 35 years old with active or convalescent COVID-19.

The chain combines TRBV7-8 with TRBJ1-1; D is perhaps TRBD1 (6 bases). Germline V gene data show CDR1 as SGHVS and CDR2 as FQNEAQ. The germline V and J ends were trimmed by 7 bases and 1 base, with 16 bases remaining between them. CDR3 length: 15 amino acids. The CDR3 sequence: CASNHGGPGNTEAFF. CDR3 DNA: TGTGCCAGCAACCATGGGGGCCCGGGGAACACTGAAGCTTTCTTT.

This chain joins TRBV18 and TRBJ2-7, with TRBD1 matching over 9 bases. The CDR3 length is 15 residues. Per the germline V gene, CDR1 is KGHSH and CDR2 is LQKENI. V was clipped by 3 bases and J by 4 bases; unmatched bases: 7. The CDR3 DNA reads TGTGCCAGCTCACCCTGGGGACAGGGCGAGTACGAGCAGTACTTC. Protein product: CASSPWGQGEYEQYF.

The chain joins TRBV7-8 to TRBJ2-1, with TRBD2 identical over 7 bases. The CDR3 sequence is 16 residues long. V shed 1 base and J 3 bases; nucleotides not matched to a gene: 6. Germline V gene data show CDR1 as SGHVS and CDR2 as FQNEAQ. The CDR3 nucleotides are TGTGCCAGCAGCTTAGGGCGCCTAGCGGTCTACAATGAGCAGTTCTTC. Protein: CASSLGRLAVYNEQFF.

The V call is TRBV29-1, the J call TRBJ2-7; D not certain. Trimming cost V 5 bases and J 1 base, with 9 bases left between them. This CDR3 contains 12 residues. In germline, CDR1 is SQVTM, CDR2 ANQGSEA. The CDR3 coding sequence is TGCAGCGTTAACTCCGGTTCCTACGAGCAGTACTTC. This encodes CSVNSGSYEQYF.

The table lists this clone with a count of one. J is TRBJ1-6 and V is TRBV27, with D perhaps matching TRBD1 (5 bases). Germline V CDR1 and CDR2: MNHEY, SMNVEV (reference sequence). V dropped 3 bases and J dropped 10 bases, with 13 bases sitting between them. This CDR3 is 14 amino acids long. CDR3 amino acids: CASSLQGGFSPLHF. Here the CDR3 DNA reads TGTGCCAGCAGTTTGCAGGGAGGATTCTCACCCCTCCACTTT.

This chain links TRBV10-3 with TRBJ2-7; 7 positions match TRBD2. The CDR3 is 14 amino acids. The trim removed 4 bases at V and 2 bases at J, leaving 5 bases unmatched. Germline V gives CDR1 ENHRY, CDR2 SYGVKD. CDR3 in amino acids: CAISGTSDPYEQYF. The CDR3 DNA follows: TGTGCCATCAGTGGCACTAGCGACCCCTACGAGCAGTACTTC.

The genes are TRBV7-2 and TRBJ1-1; D call uncertain. V was cut by 4 bases and J by 8 bases, with 14 bases left in between. The CDR3 consists of 13 residues. Germline V gene lookup returns CDR1 SGHTA and CDR2 FQGNSA. The CDR3 DNA is TGTGCCAGCAGCTGGAGTCGGGAGGCCGAAGCTTTCTTT. This gives the protein CASSWSREAEAFF.

The chain recombines TRBV27 with TRBJ2-3, with 7 bases identical to TRBD2. The trim removed 4 bases at V and 6 bases at J, leaving 10 bases unmatched. This CDR3 has 15 residues. CDR1 is MNHEY and CDR2 is SMNVEV in the germline V gene (reference sequence). The DNA for the CDR3 is TGTGCCAGCAGTTCCATGTGGGGGGGTATGGATACGCAGTATTTT. It is translated as CASSSMWGGMDTQYF.

This chain joins TRBV6-5 and TRBJ1-2; D gene ambiguous. In germline, CDR1 is MNHEY, CDR2 SVGAGI. The CDR3 is 12 amino acids. V lost 4 bases, J lost 7 bases, and 10 bases lay in between. CDR3 region: CASSSPGLGYTF. CDR3 coding DNA: TGTGCCAGCAGTTCCCCCGGACTTGGCTACACCTTC.

The rearrangement links TRBV5-6 to TRBJ1-4; D is unresolved. This CDR3 has 14 amino acids. From germline, CDR1 is SGHDT and CDR2 YYEEEE. The V and J ends lost 4 bases and 4 bases respectively, with 11 bases between them. Written as DNA, the CDR3 is TGTGCCAGCAGCCCCGCTGCGTTTAATGAAAAACTGTTTTTT. It specifies CASSPAAFNEKLFF.

CDR3 protein: CASSLGSGQRNTGELFF. CDR3 DNA: TGCGCCAGCAGCTTGGGTTCGGGACAGAGAAACACCGGGGAGCTGTTTTTT. The rearrangement links TRBV5-1 to TRBJ2-2; 7 bases map to TRBD1. The CDR3 has 17 amino acids. The germline V gene has CDR1 SGHRS and CDR2 YFSETQ. J lost 2 bases, V lost 0 bases, and 7 bases had no gene match.

The chain joins TRBV5-1 to TRBJ2-1; D unclear. The CDR3 runs 12 residues. Per the germline V gene, CDR1 is SGHRS and CDR2 is YFSETQ. V was cut by 2 bases and J by 8 bases, with 8 bases left in between. The CDR3 reads CASSFSADEQFF. In DNA form, the CDR3 reads TGCGCCAGCAGCTTTAGTGCGGATGAGCAGTTCTTC.

The chain joins TRBV27 to TRBJ1-2, with TRBD1 matching 9 bases. This CDR3 is 15 amino acids long. V dropped 2 bases and J dropped 3; count of bases not matched to a gene: 4. Germline values: CDR1 MNHEY, CDR2 SMNVEV (reference sequence). Written as DNA, the CDR3 is TGTGCCAGCAGTTTAGTACAGGGGGCTTACTATGGCTACACCTTC. Translated, it gives CASSLVQGAYYGYTF.

This chain links TRBV9 with TRBJ1-4; the D gene is possibly TRBD1 (5 bases). The germline V and J ends were trimmed by 3 bases and 8 bases, with 17 bases remaining between them. The CDR3 is made up of 15 amino acids. The germline V gene has CDR1 SGDLS and CDR2 YYNGEE. The CDR3 DNA follows: TGTGCCAGCAGCGCCAAGGGAGGGGCTCAGGAAAAACTGTTTTTT. Its translation: CASSAKGGAQEKLFF.

The chain couples TRBV7-7 to TRBJ2-6; D not certain. CDR3 length: 13 residues. From germline, CDR1 is SSHAT and CDR2 FNYEAQ (reference sequence). V gave up 5 bases and J gave up 4 bases, with 6 bases separating them. CDR3: CASSGPGANVLTF. The CDR3 region has the DNA TGTGCCAGCAGCGGGCCAGGGGCCAACGTCCTGACTTTC.

This chain links TRBV7-9 with TRBJ2-1; TRBD1 aligns across 8 bases. V shed 3 bases and J 7 bases; nucleotides not matched to a gene: 11. CDR1 SEHNR and CDR2 FQNEAQ come from the germline V gene (reference sequence). The CDR3 covers 16 residues. CDR3 protein: CASSFQGAGMRNEQFF. In nucleotides, the CDR3 is TGTGCCAGCAGCTTTCAGGGGGCTGGAATGAGGAATGAGCAGTTCTTC.

This clone was detected only once. This chain connects TRBV4-1 to TRBJ1-4, with D perhaps TRBD1 (6 bases). Trimming removed 8 bases at V and 5 bases at J, with 15 bases between. The CDR3 totals 14 residues. CDR1 is MGHRA, CDR2 YSYEKL, per germline. CDR3 in DNA: TGCGCCAGCGCAGAGGGGGTGAGAAATGAAAAACTGTTTTTT. It specifies CASAEGVRNEKLFF.

This clone has just one count. The chain recombines TRBV5-6 with TRBJ2-1; D is unclear. Germline V CDR1 and CDR2: SGHDT, YYEEEE. The length of the CDR3 is 15 residues. V was pared by 0 bases and J by 0 bases, with 7 bases between. The CDR3 loop is CASSLGSSSYNEQFF. The CDR3 coding sequence is TGTGCCAGCAGCTTGGGGTCGAGCTCCTACAATGAGCAGTTCTTC.

V usage is TRBV20-1 and J usage is TRBJ2-1, with 7 bases identical to TRBD1. The CDR3 has 14 residues. Germline trimming cut 5 bases from V and 5 bases from J; bases unmatched to any gene: 9. CDR1 DFQATT and CDR2 SNEGSKA come from the germline V gene (reference sequence). CDR3 region: CSARDRVSNNEQFF. DNA for the CDR3: TGCAGTGCTCGTGACAGGGTGTCGAACAATGAGCAGTTCTTC.

The table lists this clone with a count of one. The rearrangement joins TRBV2 to TRBJ2-1; maybe TRBD1 (5 bases). V lost 7 bases and J lost 6, with 10 bases in between. There are 12 residues in the CDR3. Germline CDR1 is SNHLY and CDR2 is FYNNEI. This chain's CDR3 is CASKGRVNEQFF. CDR3 in DNA: TGTGCCAGCAAGGGCAGGGTCAATGAGCAGTTCTTC.

V and J are TRBV7-2 and TRBJ2-3, with 7 bases identical to TRBD2. The CDR3 is 16 amino acids. CDR1 is SGHTA, CDR2 FQGNSA, per germline. V was pared by 5 bases and J by 3 bases, with 11 bases of the junction left unmatched. The CDR3 loop is CASSRGGRLGTDTQYF. DNA of the CDR3: TGTGCCAGCAGCCGCGGGGGACGGTTGGGAACAGATACGCAGTATTTT.

The rearrangement uses TRBV7-7 and TRBJ2-2; 11 nucleotides match TRBD1. CDR3 length equals 17 residues. Unmatched junction bases numbered 9, after V lost 5 bases and J lost 4 bases. Germline V gene lookup returns CDR1 SSHAT and CDR2 FNYEAQ (reference sequence). As DNA, the CDR3 is TGTGCCAGCAGCAGCCTCGGGGGGACAGGGGGCACCGGGGAGCTGTTTTTT. Translated, it gives CASSSLGGTGGTGELFF.

The chain has TRBV4-1 and TRBJ1-1; no reliable D call. The germline V gene has CDR1 MGHRA and CDR2 YSYEKL. This CDR3 has 16 amino acids. Trimming cost V 5 bases and J 5 bases, with 21 bases left between them. CDR3 DNA sequence: TGCGCCAGCAGCTATTTGTTTGGGAGGGAATCAACTGAAGCTTTCTTT. Translation gives CASSYLFGRESTEAFF.

In DNA, the CDR3 is TGTGCCATCAGTGAGGAGGATGCCAGTGGCTACACCTTC. Its translation: CAISEEDASGYTF. This chain connects TRBV10-3 to TRBJ1-2; D uncertain. CDR1 is ENHRY, CDR2 SYGVKD, per germline. V was cut by 2 bases and J by 7 bases, with 11 bases left in between. CDR3 length: 13 residues.

The V and J genes are TRBV9 and TRBJ2-7; 9 bases are shared with TRBD1. Looked up from germline, CDR1 is SGDLS and CDR2 is YYNGEE. The CDR3 runs 14 residues. J was trimmed by 2 bases and V by 3 bases; bases with no gene match: 3. CDR3 region: CASSGQGVPYEQYF. DNA of the CDR3: TGTGCCAGCAGCGGACAGGGGGTCCCCTACGAGCAGTACTTC.

The J gene is TRBJ2-1, the V gene TRBV27, with TRBD2 matching over 10 bases. V was clipped by 3 bases and J by 5 bases; unmatched bases: 4. The CDR3 loop spans 15 amino acids. Germline V lookup: CDR1 MNHEY, CDR2 SMNVEV (reference sequence). The CDR3 reads CASSLGTSVNNEQFF. DNA for the CDR3: TGTGCCAGCAGTTTGGGGACTAGCGTCAACAATGAGCAGTTCTTC.

The CDR3 sequence: CASSETPGSKNIQYF. For the CDR3, the DNA is TGTGCCAGCAGTGAAACCCCAGGGTCCAAAAACATTCAGTACTTC. The gene calls are TRBV2 and TRBJ2-4; tentative D call: TRBD1 (5 bases). The CDR3 spans 15 residues. The germline gives CDR1 SNHLY, CDR2 FYNNEI. V lost 2 bases to trimming and J lost 2 bases, with 10 bases between them.

This clone was picked up one time. The chain employs TRBV5-1 and TRBJ1-1; D unclear. CDR3 length: 12 residues. The V gene lost 4 bases and the J gene lost 5 bases, with 9 bases spanning the gap. Looked up from germline, CDR1 is SGHRS and CDR2 is YFSETQ. This CDR3 is CASSPPSTEAFF. The DNA of the CDR3 is TGCGCCAGCAGCCCCCCGAGTACTGAAGCTTTCTTT. Full variable domain (rest looked up from reference TRBV5-1 and TRBJ1-1): KAGVTQTPRYLIKTRGQQVTLSCSPISGHRSVSWYQQTPGQGLQFLFEYFSETQRNKGNFPGRFSGRQFSNSRSEMNVSTLELGDSALYLCASSPPSTEAFFGQGTRLTVV.

The V gene is TRBV15, the J gene TRBJ1-1; TRBD1 is a possible D gene (5 bases). CDR3 length: 15 amino acids. The V and J ends lost 0 bases and 4 bases respectively, with 12 bases between them. The V gene's germline CDR1 is LNHNV and CDR2 YYDKDF (reference sequence). CDR3 DNA sequence: TGTGCCACCAGCAGAGATTCAGGGACTTTCACTGAAGCTTTCTTT. It yields the protein CATSRDSGTFTEAFF.